This T cell receptor (beta chain) was profiled in a study of T cells in tuberculosis. Overall study: The T cells targeted glucose monomycolate, a mycobacterial lipid, via CD1B.

Cells were sorted from thawed PBMC rested overnight and stained with GMM-loaded CD1B tetramer, viability dye and anti-CD3. CD1B tetramers were loaded with Rhodococcus equi-derived C32 glucose monomycolate. PBMC for tetramer sorting were first depleted of CD14-expressing monocytes. Sequencing of TCR-alpha and TCR-beta chains was unpaired. This table comes from immunoSEQ multiplex PCR, and its TCRdb copy is limited to in-frame clones, with some not included. The sample holds approximately 88,000 clones; approximately 91% are singletons and the top ten take around 1.8%. CDR3 length: 12 residues. Germline CDR1 and CDR2: MNHNS and SASEGT. V was shortened by 5 bases and J by 4 bases, with 8 bases between the two germline ends.

This clonotype was obtained from an adult woman with latent tuberculosis. The sample comprised CD1b-GMM tetramer-negative cells sorted from PBMCs. This sequence joins TRBV6-1 and TRBJ1-2, with D perhaps matching TRBD1 (5 bases). The CDR3 DNA is TGTGCCAGCAGTTCAGGGCTCTATGGCTACACCTTC. It encodes CASSSGLYGYTF.